Sequencing of this TCR beta chain was carried out in a study of blood T cell repertoires in COVID-19. Whole-study context: Specimens from acute and convalescent COVID-19 originated in the United States, Italy and Spain. The analysed material was cDNA or gDNA that came from T cells, B-cell-depleted T cells, or PBMCs.

Original methodology: It was from reference gene primer amplification that nucleated cell counts were estimated. Generated by immunoSEQ multiplex PCR, the TCRdb table keeps only in-frame clones and is missing some. That table gives V, J and clone size, and the DNA gave D and trimming. The data contain 400,000 to 500,000 clones, roughly 90% of them singletons. This clone was seen only a few times. CDR3 length equals 12 residues. V dropped 5 bases and J dropped 11 bases, with 15 bases sitting between them. Looked up from germline, CDR1 is MNHEY and CDR2 is SVGEGT. The TCR sequence derives from a woman aged 30 to 39 with active or convalescent COVID-19. The chain employs TRBV6-2 or TRBV6-3 and TRBJ1-1; D is unclear. Sequencing used peripheral blood. The CDR3 DNA is TGTGCCAGCAGTCGACAAATTCAGGATGCTTTCTTT. Protein: CASSRQIQDAFF.